This T cell receptor beta chain was recovered during a study of blood T cell repertoires in COVID-19. Looking at the study overall: From T cells, B-cell-depleted T cells, or PBMCs came the material, which was cDNA or gDNA.

Germline V CDR1 and CDR2: LGHNT, FRNRAP. This CDR3 comprises 12 residues. V lost 3 bases and J lost 5, with 5 bases in between. Exposed volunteers were people who met a COVID-19 case within 2 weeks before study entry. Libraries were prepared by immunoSEQ multiplex PCR; TCRdb keeps only in-frame clonotypes and omits some of them. Found here are hundreds of thousands of clones, about 80% of them singletons; the top ten hold roughly 5%. The sample consisted of PBMCs or T cells enriched from blood (not recorded which). The receptor's source is a woman in her fifties or sixties who had been exposed to COVID-19. This chain joins TRBV12-5 and TRBJ2-1; D unresolved. The CDR3 coding sequence is TGTGCTAGTGGTTTCTCAGACAATGAGCAGTTCTTC. It codes for CASGFSDNEQFF.